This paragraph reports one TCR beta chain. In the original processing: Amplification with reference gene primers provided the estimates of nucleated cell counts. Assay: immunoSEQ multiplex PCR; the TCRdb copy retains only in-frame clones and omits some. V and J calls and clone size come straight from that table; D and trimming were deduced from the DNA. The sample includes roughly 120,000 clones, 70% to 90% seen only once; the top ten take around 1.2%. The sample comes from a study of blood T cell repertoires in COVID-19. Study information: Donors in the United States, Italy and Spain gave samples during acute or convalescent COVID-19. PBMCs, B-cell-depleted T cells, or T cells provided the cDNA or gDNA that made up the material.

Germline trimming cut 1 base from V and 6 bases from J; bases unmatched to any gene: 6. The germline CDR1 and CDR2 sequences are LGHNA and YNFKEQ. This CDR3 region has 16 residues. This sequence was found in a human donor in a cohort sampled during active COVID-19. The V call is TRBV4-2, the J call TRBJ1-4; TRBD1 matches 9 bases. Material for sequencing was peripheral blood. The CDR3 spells CASSQAGGTGYEKLFF. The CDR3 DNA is TGTGCCAGCAGCCAAGCTGGAGGGACAGGGTATGAAAAACTGTTTTTT.